This T cell receptor beta chain was retrieved from a study of blood T cell repertoires in COVID-19. The overall study: Recovered participants had two consecutive negative NP/OP PCR tests, healthcare professional clearance, or symptom resolution. Specimens from acute and convalescent COVID-19 originated in the United States, Italy and Spain.

Cohort allocation depended upon clinical history that participants reported. The protocol was immunoSEQ multiplex PCR, while the TCRdb copy is restricted to in-frame clones and leaves out a portion. The sample carries approximately 250,000 clones, roughly 91% recorded once. CDR3 length: 15 residues. Trimming at V came to 5 bases and at J to 7 bases, leaving 7 bases not matched to a gene. Germline V lookup: CDR1 SGHAT, CDR2 FQDESV (reference sequence). Sequencing used PBMCs or T cells enriched from blood (not recorded which). The chain combines TRBV11-1 with TRBJ2-7; 14 bases are shared with TRBD2. The clonotype comes from a woman aged 55-69 years in a cohort exposed to, infected with or recovered from COVID-19 (not recorded which). DNA for the CDR3: TGTGCCAGCAGCCCGACTAGCGGGAGGGCCTCTGAGCAGTACTTC. This codes for CASSPTSGRASEQYF.